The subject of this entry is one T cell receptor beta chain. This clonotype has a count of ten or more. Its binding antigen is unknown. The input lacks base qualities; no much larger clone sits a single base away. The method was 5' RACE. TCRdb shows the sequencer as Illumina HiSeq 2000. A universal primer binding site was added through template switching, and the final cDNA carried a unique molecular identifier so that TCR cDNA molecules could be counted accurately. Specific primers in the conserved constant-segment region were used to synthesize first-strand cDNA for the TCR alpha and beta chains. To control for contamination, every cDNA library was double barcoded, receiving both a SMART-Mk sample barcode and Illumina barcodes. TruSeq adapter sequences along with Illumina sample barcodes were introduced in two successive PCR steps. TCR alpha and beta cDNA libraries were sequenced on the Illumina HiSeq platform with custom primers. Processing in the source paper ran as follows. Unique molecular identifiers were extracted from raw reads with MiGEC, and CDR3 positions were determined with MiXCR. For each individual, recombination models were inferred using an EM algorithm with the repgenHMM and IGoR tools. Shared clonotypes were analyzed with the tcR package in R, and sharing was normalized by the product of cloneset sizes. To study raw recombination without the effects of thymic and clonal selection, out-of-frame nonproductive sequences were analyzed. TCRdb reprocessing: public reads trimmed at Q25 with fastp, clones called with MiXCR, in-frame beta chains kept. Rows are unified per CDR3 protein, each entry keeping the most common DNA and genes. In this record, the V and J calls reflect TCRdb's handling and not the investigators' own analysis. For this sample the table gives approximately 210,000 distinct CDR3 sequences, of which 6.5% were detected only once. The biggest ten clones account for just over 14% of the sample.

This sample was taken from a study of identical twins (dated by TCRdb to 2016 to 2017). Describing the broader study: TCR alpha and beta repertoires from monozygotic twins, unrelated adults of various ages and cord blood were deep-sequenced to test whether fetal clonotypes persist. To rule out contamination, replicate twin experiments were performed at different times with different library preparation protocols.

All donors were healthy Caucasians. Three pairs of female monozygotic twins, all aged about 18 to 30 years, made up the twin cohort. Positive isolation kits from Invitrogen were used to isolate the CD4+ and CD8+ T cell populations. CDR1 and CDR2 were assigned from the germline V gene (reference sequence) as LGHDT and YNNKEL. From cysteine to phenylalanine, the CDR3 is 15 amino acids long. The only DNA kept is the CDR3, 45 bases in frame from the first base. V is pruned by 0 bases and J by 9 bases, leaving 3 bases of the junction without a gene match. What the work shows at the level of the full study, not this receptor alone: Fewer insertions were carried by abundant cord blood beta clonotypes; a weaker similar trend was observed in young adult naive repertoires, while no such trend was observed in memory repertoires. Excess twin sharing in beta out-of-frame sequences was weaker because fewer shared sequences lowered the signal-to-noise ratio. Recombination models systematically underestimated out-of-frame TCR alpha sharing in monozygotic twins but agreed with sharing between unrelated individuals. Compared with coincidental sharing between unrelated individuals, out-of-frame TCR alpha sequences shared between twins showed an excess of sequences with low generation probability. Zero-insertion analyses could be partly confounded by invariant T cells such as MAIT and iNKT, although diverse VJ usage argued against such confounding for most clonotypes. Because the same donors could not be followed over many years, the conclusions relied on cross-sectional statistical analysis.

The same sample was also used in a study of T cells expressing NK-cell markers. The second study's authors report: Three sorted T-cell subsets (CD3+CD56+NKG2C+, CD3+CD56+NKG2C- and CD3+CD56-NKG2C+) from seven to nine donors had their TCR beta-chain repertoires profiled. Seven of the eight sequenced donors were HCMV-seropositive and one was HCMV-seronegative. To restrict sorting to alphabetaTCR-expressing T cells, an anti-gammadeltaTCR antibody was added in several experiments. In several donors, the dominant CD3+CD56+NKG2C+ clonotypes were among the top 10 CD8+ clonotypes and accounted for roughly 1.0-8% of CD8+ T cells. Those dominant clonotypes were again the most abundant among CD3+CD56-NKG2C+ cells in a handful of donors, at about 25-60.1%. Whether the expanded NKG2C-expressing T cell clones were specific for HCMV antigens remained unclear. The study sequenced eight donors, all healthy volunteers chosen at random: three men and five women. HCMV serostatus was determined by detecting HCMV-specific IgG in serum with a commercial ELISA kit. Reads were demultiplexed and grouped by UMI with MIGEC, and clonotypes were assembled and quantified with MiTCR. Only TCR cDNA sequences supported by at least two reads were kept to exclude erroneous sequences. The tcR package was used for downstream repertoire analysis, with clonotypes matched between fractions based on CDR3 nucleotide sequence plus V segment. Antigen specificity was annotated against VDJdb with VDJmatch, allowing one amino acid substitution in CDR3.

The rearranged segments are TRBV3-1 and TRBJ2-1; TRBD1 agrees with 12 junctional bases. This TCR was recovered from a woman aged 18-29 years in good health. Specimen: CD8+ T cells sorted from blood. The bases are TGTGCCAGCAGCCAAGACGGGACAGGGGGCTTTGAGCAGTTCTTC. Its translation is CASSQDGTGGFEQFF.